The present entry profiles one T cell receptor (beta chain) with its context. Its matching antigen is unknown. Generated by immunoSEQ multiplex PCR, the TCRdb table keeps only in-frame clones and is missing some. The sample records tens of thousands of clones, just over 85% being singletons. Per germline, CDR1 MNHEY and CDR2 SVGAGI. This CDR3 is built from 15 residues. Trimming cost V 5 bases and J 3 bases; bases outside gene matches: 6. The data originate from a study of T cells after posttransplantation cyclophosphamide. General study points: Recipient CMV seropositivity and CMV reactivation strongly tracked TRB clonality. Donor CD8+ memory clones often dominated recipient blood repertoires at later times. Tissue-infiltrating T cells from skin or gut overlapped little with blood T cells.

Sequenced material: PBMCs. This chain uses TRBV6-5 with TRBJ2-1, with TRBD2 matching over 8 bases. The clonotype was recovered from a man aged 25-45 years with a blood cancer, CMV-positive, and with a related stem cell donor. The CDR3 DNA reads TGTGCCAGCAGTCGCACTAGCGGACACTACAATGAGCAGTTCTTC. This gives the protein CASSRTSGHYNEQFF.